This paragraph reports one TCR beta chain. Its antigen remains unidentified. Germline V lookup: CDR1 SGHRS, CDR2 YFSETQ. The ends lost 3 bases at V and 8 bases at J; junction bases unmatched: 4. The CDR3 is made up of 14 amino acids. Every donor gave approximately 10 milliliters of peripheral blood. This sample was included in a study of blood T cells in healthy people across ages. About the study: Using template switching, researchers captured about one barcoded beta molecule for each two T cells.

The authors ran a second PCR of about 7 to 11 cycles using a sample-barcoded 5' primer and a J-beta primer mix. TCRdb independently ran MiXCR on the 5' RACE reads; one entry per CDR3 protein. The sample records 1,500,000 or so distinct CDR3 sequences, 35% to 45% being singletons. Findings of the study overall: Unknown donor CMV status possibly confounded expanded clonotype changes. More naive CD4+ cells and higher diversity marked long-lived donors relative to aged donors.

This TCR came from a woman between 18 and 30 years old in good health. The chain combines TRBV5-1 with TRBJ1-6; 8 bases line up with TRBD1. What was sequenced was blood. The DNA of the CDR3 is TGCGCCAGCAGCTATGACAGGGGCGATTCACCCCTCCACTTT. It encodes CASSYDRGDSPLHF.